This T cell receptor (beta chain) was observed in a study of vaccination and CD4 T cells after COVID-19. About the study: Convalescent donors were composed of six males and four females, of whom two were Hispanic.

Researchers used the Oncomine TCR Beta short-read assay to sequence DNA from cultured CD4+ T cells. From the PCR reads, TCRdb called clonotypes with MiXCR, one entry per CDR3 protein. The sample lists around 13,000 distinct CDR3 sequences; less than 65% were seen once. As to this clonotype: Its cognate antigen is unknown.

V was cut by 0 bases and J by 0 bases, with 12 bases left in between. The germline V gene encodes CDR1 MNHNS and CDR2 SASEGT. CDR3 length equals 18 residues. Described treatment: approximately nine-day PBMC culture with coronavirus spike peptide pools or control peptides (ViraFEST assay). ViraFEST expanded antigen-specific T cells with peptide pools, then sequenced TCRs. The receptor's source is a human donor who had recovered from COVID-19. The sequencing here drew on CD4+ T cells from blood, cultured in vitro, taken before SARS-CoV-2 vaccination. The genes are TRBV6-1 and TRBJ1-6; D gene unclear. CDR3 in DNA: TGTGCCAGCAGTGAAGCGCTTCCACAGAGCTCCTATAATTCACCCCTCCACTTT. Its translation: CASSEALPQSSYNSPLHF.